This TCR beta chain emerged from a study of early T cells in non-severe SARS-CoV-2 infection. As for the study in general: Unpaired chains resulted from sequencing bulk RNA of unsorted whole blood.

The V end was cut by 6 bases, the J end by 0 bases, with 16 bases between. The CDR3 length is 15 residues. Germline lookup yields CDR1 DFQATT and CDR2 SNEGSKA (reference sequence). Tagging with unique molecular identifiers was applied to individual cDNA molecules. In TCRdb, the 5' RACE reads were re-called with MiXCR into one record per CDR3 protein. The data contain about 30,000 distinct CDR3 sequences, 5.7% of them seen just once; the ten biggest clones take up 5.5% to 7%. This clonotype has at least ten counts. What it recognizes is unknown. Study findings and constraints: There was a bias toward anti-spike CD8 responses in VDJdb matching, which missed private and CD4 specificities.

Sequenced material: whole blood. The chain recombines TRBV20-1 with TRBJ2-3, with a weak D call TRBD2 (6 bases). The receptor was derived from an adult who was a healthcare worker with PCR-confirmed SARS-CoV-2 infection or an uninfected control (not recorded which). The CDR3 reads CSATTRDWSTDTQYF. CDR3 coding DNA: TGCAGTGCGACAACCCGGGACTGGAGCACAGATACGCAGTATTTT.